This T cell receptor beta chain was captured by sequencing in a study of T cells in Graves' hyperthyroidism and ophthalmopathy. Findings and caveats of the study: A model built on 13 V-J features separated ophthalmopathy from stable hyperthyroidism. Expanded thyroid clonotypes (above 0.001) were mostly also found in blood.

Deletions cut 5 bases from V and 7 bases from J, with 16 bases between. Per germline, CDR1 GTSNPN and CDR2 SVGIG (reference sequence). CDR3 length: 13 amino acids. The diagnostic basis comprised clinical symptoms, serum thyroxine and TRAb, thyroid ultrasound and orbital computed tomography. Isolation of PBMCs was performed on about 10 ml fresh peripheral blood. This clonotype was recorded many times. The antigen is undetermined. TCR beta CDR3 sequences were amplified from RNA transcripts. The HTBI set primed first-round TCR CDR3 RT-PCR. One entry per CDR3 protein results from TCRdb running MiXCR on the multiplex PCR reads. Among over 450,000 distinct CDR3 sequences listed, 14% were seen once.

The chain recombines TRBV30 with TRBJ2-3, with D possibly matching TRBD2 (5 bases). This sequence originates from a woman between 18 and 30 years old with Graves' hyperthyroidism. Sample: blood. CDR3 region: CAWDEGLRYTQYF. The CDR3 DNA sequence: TGTGCCTGGGACGAGGGTTTGCGGTATACGCAGTATTTT.